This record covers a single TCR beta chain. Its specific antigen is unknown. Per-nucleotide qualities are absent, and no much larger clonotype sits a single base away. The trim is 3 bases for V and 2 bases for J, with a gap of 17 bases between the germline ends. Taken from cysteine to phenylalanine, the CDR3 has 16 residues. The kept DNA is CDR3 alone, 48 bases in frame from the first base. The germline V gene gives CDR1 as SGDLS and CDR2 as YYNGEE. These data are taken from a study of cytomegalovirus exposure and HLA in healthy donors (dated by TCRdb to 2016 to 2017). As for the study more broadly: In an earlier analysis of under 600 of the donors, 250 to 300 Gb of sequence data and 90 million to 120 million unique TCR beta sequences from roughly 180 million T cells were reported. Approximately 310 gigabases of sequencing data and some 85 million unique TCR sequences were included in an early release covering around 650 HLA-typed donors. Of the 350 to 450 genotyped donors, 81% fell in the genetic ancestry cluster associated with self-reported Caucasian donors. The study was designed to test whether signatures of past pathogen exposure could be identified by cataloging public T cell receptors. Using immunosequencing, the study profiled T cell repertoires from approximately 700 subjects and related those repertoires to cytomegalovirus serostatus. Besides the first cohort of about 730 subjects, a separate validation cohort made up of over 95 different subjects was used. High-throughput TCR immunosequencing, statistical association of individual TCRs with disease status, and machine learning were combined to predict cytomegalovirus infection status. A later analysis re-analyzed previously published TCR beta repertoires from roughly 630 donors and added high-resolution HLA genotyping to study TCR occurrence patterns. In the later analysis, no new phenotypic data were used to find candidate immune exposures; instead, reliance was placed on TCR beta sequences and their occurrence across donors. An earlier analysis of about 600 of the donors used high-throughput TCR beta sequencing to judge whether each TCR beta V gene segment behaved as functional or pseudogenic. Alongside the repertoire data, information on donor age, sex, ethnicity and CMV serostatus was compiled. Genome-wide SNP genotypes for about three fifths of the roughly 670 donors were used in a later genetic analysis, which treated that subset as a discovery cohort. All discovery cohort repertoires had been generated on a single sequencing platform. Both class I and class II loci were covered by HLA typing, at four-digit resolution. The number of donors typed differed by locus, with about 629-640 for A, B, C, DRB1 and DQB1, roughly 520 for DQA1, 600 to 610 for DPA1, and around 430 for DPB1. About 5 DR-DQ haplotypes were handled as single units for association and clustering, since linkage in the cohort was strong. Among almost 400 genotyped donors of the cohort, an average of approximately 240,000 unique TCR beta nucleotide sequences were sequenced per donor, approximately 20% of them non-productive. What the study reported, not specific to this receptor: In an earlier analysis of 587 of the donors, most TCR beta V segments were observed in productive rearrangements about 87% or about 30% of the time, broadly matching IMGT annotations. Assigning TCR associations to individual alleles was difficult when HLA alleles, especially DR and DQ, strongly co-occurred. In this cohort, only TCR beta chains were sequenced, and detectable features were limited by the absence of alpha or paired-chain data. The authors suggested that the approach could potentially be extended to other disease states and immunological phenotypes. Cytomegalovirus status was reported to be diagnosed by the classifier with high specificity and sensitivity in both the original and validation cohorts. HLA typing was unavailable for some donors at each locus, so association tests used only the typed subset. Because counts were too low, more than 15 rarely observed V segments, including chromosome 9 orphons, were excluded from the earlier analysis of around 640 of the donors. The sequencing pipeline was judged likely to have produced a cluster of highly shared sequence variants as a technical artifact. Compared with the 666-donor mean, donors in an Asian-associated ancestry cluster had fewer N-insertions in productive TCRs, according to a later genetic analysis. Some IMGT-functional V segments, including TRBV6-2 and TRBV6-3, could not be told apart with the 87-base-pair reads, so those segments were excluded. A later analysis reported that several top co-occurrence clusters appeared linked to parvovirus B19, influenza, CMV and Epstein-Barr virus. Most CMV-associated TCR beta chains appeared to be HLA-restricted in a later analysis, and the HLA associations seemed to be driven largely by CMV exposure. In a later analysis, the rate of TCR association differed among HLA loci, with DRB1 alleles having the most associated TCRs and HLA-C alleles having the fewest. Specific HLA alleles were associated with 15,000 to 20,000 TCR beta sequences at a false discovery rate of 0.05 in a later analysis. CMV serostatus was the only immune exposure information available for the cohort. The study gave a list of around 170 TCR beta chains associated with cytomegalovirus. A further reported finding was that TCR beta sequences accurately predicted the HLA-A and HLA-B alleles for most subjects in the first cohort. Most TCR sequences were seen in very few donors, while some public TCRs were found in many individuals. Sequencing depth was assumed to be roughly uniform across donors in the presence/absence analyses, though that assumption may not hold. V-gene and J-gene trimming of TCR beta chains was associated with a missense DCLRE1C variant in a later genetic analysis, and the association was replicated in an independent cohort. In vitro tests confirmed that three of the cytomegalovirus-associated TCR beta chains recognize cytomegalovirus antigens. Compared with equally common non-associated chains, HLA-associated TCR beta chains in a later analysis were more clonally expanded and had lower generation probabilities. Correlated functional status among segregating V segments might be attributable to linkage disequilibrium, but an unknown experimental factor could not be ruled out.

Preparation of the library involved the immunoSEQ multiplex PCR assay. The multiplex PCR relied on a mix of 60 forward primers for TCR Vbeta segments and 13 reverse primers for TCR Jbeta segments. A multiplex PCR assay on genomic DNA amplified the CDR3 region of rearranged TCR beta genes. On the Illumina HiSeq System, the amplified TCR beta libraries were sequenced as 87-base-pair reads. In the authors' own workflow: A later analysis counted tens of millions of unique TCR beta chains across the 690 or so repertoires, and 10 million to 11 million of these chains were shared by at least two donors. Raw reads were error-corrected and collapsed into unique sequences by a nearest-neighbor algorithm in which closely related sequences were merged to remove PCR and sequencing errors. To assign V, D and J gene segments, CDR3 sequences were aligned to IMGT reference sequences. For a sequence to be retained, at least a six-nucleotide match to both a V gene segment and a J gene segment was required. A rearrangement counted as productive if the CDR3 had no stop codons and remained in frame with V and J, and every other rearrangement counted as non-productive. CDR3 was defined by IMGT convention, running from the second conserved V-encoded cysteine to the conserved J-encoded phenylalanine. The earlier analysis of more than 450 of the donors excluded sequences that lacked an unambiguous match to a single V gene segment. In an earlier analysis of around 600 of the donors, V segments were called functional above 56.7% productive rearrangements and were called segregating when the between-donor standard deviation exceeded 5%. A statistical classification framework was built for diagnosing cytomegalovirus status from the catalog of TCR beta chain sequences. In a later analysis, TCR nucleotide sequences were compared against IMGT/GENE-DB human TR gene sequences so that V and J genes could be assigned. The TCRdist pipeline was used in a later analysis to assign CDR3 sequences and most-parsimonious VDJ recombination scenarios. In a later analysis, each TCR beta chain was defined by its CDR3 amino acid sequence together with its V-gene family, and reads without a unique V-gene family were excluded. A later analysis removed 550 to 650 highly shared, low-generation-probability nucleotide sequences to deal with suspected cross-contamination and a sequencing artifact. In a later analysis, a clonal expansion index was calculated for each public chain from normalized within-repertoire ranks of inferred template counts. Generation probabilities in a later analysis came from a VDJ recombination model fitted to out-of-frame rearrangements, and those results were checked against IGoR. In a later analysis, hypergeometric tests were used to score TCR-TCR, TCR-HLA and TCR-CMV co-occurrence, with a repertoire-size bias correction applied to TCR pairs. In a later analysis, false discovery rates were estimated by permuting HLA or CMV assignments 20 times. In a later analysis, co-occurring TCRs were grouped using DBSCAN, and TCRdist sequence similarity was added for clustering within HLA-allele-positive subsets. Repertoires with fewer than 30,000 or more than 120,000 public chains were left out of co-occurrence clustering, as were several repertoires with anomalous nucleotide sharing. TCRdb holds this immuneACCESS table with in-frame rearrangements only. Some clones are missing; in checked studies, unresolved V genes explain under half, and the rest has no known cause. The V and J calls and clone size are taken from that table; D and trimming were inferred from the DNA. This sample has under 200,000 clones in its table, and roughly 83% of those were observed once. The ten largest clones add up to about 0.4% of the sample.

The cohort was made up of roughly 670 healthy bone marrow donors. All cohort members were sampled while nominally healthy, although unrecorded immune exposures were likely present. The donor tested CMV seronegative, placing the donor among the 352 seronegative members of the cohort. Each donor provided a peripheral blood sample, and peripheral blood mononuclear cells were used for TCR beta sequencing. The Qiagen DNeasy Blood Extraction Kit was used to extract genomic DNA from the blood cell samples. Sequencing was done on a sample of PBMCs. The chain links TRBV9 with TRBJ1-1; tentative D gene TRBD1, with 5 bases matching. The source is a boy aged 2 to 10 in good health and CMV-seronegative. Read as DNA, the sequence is TGTGCCAGCAGCGGCAGTGCGGGGCTGGTAAACACTGAAGCTTTCTTT. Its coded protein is CASSGSAGLVNTEAFF.